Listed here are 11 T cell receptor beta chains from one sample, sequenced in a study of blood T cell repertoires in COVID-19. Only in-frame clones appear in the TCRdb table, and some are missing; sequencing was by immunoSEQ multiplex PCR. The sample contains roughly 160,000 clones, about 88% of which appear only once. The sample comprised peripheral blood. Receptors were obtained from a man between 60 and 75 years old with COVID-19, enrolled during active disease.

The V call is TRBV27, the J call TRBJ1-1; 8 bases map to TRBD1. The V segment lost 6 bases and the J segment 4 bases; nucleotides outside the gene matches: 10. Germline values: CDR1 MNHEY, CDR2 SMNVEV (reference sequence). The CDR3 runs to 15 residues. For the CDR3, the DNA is TGTGCCAGCAGCCGAGGACAGGGTCAAGGCACTGAAGCTTTCTTT. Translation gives CASSRGQGQGTEAFF.

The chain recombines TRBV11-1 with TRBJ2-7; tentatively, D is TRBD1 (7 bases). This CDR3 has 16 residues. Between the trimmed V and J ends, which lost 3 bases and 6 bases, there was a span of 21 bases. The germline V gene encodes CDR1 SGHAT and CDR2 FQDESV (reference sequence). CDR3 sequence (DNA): TGTGCCAGCAGCTTCATTGGAGGGGGACAGCTTTCCGAGCAGTACTTC. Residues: CASSFIGGGQLSEQYF.

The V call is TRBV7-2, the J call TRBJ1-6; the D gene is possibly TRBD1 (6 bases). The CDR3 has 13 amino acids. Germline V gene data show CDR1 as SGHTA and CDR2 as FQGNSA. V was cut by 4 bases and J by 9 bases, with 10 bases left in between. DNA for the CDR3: TGTGCCAGCAGCTCAGGGGATCTTTCACCCCTCCACTTT. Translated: CASSSGDLSPLHF. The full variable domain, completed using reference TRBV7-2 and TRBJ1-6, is GAGVSQSPSNKVTEKGKDVELRCDPISGHTALYWYRQSLGQGLEFLIYFQGNSAPDKSGLPSDRFSAERTGGSVSTLTIQRTQQEDSAVYLCASSSGDLSPLHFGNGTRLTVT.

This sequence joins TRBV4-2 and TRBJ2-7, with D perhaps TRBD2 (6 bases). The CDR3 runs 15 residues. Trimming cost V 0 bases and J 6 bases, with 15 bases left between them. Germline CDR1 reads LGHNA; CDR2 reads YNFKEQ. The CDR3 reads CASSQDRDSLSEQYF. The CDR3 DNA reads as TGTGCCAGCAGCCAAGACCGGGACTCCCTCTCCGAGCAGTACTTC.

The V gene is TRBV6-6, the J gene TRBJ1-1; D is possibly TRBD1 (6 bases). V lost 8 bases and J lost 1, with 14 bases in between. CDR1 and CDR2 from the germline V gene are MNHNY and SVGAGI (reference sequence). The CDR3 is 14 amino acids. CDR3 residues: CASGRGQTNTEAFF. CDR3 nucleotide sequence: TGTGCCAGCGGGCGGGGGCAGACGAACACTGAAGCTTTCTTT.

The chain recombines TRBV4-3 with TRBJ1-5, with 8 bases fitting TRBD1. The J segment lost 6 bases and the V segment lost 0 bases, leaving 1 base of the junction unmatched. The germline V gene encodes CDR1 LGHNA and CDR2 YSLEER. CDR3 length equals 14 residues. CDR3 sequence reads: CASSQETGVQPQHF. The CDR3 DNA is TGCGCCAGCAGCCAAGAGACAGGGGTTCAGCCCCAGCATTTT.

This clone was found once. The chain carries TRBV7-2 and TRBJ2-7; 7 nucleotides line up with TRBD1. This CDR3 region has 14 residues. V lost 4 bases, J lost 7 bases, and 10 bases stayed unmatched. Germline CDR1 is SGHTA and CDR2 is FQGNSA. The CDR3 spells CASSSGTVGGEQYF. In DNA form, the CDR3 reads TGTGCCAGCAGCTCAGGGACAGTCGGTGGGGAGCAGTACTTC.

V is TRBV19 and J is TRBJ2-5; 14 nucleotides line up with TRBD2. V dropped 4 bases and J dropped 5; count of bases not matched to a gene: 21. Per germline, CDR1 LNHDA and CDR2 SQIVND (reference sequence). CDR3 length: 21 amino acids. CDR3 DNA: TGTGCCAGTAGTAGCCGCCGGCAGGGGGGGACTAGCGGGGGACCCCGGGAGACCCAGTACTTC. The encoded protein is CASSSRRQGGTSGGPRETQYF.

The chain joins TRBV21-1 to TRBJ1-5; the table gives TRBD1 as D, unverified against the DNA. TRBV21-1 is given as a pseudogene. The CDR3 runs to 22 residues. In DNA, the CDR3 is TGTGCCAGCAGTCCGAGAAAGACAGGGGAGGACTTCCCCATATTTCTCAATCAGCCCCAGCATTTT. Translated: CASSPRKTGEDFPIFLNQPQHF.

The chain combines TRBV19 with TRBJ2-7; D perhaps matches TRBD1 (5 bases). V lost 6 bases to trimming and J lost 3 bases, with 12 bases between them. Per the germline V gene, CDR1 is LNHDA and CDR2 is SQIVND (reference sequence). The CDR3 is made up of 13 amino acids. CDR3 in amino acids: CASRETVSYEQYF. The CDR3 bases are TGTGCCAGTAGGGAGACAGTTAGCTACGAGCAGTACTTC.

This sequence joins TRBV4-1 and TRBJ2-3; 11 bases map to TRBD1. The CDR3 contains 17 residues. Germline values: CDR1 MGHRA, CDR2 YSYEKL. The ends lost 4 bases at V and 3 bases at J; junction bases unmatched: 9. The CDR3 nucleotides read TGCGCCAGCAGCCGTGCCGGGACAGGGGGTGGGACAGATACGCAGTATTTT. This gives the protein CASSRAGTGGGTDTQYF.